The present TCR beta chain was sequenced within a study of T-cell reconstitution after alpha-beta-depleted transplantation in children. Overall study findings and caveats: After transplant, at about two months, alpha-beta T cells were reportedly derived from several hundred expanded graft clones.

It was with unique molecular identifiers that the TCRbeta library was prepared. TCRdb re-called the PCR reads through MiXCR, storing one row per CDR3 protein. Among a few hundred thousand distinct CDR3 sequences, roughly 16% were seen once, and the ten largest hold just under 30%. There are a few counts of this clonotype. What it recognizes is unknown. V shed 4 bases and J 6 bases; nucleotides not matched to a gene: 1. Per germline, CDR1 SEHNR and CDR2 FQNEAQ (reference sequence). The CDR3 runs 12 residues. The sequences come from PBMCs, mostly from graft donor cells, collected 360 days after TCRalphabeta/CD19-depleted stem cell transplant. The sequence was collected from a boy in the first two years of life who had a stem cell transplant for Wiskott-Aldrich syndrome, so the T cells may come from the graft donor. This chain joins TRBV7-9 and TRBJ2-7, with TRBD1 matching over 9 bases. In DNA form, the CDR3 reads TGTGCCAGCAGCTGGACAGGGGTCGAGCAGTACTTC. This encodes CASSWTGVEQYF.